The 8 T cell receptor beta chains below were found in one sample sequenced in a study of beta chain features in type 1 diabetes. Expressed TCRB transcripts were sequenced because the isolated RNA had all been reverse transcribed beforehand. Clones were sequenced by immunoSEQ multiplex PCR, and TCRdb holds only the in-frame ones, with some missing. Here the sample spans 300,000 to 450,000 clones, 15% to 20% being singletons. The specimen was naive CD4+ T cells from blood. Source of these receptors: a woman aged 18-29 years in good health.

The chain has TRBV29-1 and TRBJ2-3, with D possibly TRBD1 on 5 matching bases. Trimming removed 5 bases from V and 4 bases from J, with 13 bases in between. CDR1 is SQVTM, CDR2 ANQGSEA, per germline. The CDR3 extends over 13 amino acids. CDR3 loop: CSVKSREADTQYF. In nucleotides, the CDR3 is TGCAGCGTTAAAAGCAGGGAAGCAGATACGCAGTATTTT.

A few counts support this clone. The chain is built from TRBV18 and TRBJ2-7; TRBD2 aligns across 10 bases. CDR3 length: 17 amino acids. V dropped 0 bases and J dropped 0; count of bases not matched to a gene: 5. Germline CDR1 is KGHSH and CDR2 is LQKENI. The CDR3 loop is CASSPPGLARSSYEQYF. CDR3 sequence (DNA): TGTGCCAGCTCACCACCGGGACTAGCGAGATCCTCCTACGAGCAGTACTTC. Together with reference TRBV18 and TRBJ2-7, the CDR3 gives the full variable domain: NAGVMQNPRHLVRRRGQEARLRCSPMKGHSHVYWYRQLPEEGLKFMVYLQKENIIDESGMPKERFSAEFPKEGPSILRIQQVVRGDSAAYFCASSPPGLARSSYEQYFGPGTRLTVT.

The chain links TRBV4-1 to TRBJ2-7; possible D gene TRBD1, 5 bases. The CDR3 runs to 14 residues. V lost 1 base to trimming and J lost 0 bases, with 7 bases between them. Germline V CDR1 and CDR2: MGHRA, YSYEKL. This CDR3 reads CASSQGTNSYEQYF. CDR3 in DNA: TGCGCCAGCAGCCAAGGGACAAACTCCTACGAGCAGTACTTC.

This clone was observed a few times. The J gene is TRBJ2-7, the V gene TRBV7-9, with TRBD2 matching 7 bases. Unmatched junction bases numbered 5, after V lost 1 base and J lost 2 bases. This CDR3 region has 15 residues. Germline lookup yields CDR1 SEHNR and CDR2 FQNEAQ (reference sequence). The CDR3: CASSLEASGAYEQYF. In DNA, the CDR3 is TGTGCCAGCAGCTTAGAGGCTAGCGGAGCCTACGAGCAGTACTTC.

The chain has TRBV5-1 and TRBJ2-1, with a weak D call TRBD2 (6 bases). The length of the CDR3 is 17 residues. The V and J ends lost 4 bases and 6 bases respectively, with 23 bases between them. Germline assignment: CDR1 SGHRS and CDR2 YFSETQ. The CDR3 DNA reads TGCGCCAGCAGCCCAGGCCCTATGTCTAGCGACCCCAATGAGCAGTTCTTC. Protein product: CASSPGPMSSDPNEQFF.

This clone turned up a few times. The chain links TRBV5-1 to TRBJ1-2; 9 bases align to TRBD1. Germline V lookup: CDR1 SGHRS, CDR2 YFSETQ. The CDR3 covers 15 residues. The J segment lost 2 bases and the V segment lost 4 bases, leaving 6 bases of the junction unmatched. The CDR3 DNA is TGCGCCAGCAGCCCGGGACAGGGCCTAAACTATGGCTACACCTTC. It encodes CASSPGQGLNYGYTF.

In nucleotides, the CDR3 is TGTGCCAGCAGTGGTGGCGCGGGCACCGGGGAGCTGTTTTTT. Its translation: CASSGGAGTGELFF. The rearrangement links TRBV6-1 to TRBJ2-2, with D possibly matching TRBD2 (5 bases). The CDR3 contains 14 residues. Germline V gene lookup returns CDR1 MNHNS and CDR2 SASEGT. V was clipped by 4 bases and J by 4 bases, with 10 bases between them.

This clone was counted only a few times. V gene TRBV6-1 combines with J gene TRBJ2-5, with TRBD1 identical over 10 bases. Per germline, CDR1 MNHNS and CDR2 SASEGT. The CDR3 extends over 15 amino acids. Losses at the gene ends were 7 bases for V and 2 bases for J; bases not matched to a gene: 7. CDR3 sequence (DNA): TGTGCCAGCACGAGACAGGGGGCGAGGCAAGAGACCCAGTACTTC. Translating gives CASTRQGARQETQYF.